This T cell receptor beta chain derives from a study of cytomegalovirus exposure and HLA in healthy donors. General observations from the study: The likely explanation for a cluster of highly shared sequence variants was sequencing artifact.

PCR primers comprised 60 Vbeta and 13 Jbeta primers. Measured with immunoSEQ multiplex PCR; TCRdb has only the in-frame clones, and not every one. The table records approximately 120,000 clones, more than 65% of them present only once. A word on this clone: Its antigen is still unknown.

The receptor was isolated from a woman aged 40-49 years in good health and CMV-seropositive. Material for sequencing was PBMCs.

The CDR3 reads CASSELEAKNIQYF. DNA of the CDR3: TGTGCCAGCAGTGAACTGGAGGCCAAAAACATTCAGTACTTC. This rearrangement joins TRBV2 to TRBJ2-4, with D unresolved. From germline, CDR1 is SNHLY and CDR2 FYNNEI. The CDR3 spans 14 residues. Trimming cost V 2 bases and J 1 base, with 6 bases left between them.